The clone carrying this T cell receptor (beta chain) is a singleton in its sample. The sample comes from a study of CD8 T cells in Susac syndrome. Random-hexamer reverse transcription was applied to roughly 0.45 to 1 ug RNA. TCRdb re-called the immunoSEQ multiplex PCR reads with MiXCR, one entry per CDR3 protein. The data contain about 150,000 distinct CDR3 sequences, 90% to 95% of them singletons. This CDR3 has 14 amino acids. V was pared by 6 bases and J by 2 bases, with 13 bases between. The TCR comes from a human donor with multiple sclerosis. What was sequenced was CD8+ T cells from PBMCs. V and J are TRBV12-3 or TRBV12-4 and TRBJ2-5; unclear D gene. CDR3 sequence reads: CASRPTWRQETQYF. The CDR3, as DNA: TGTGCCAGCAGACCCACTTGGAGACAAGAGACCCAGTACTTC.